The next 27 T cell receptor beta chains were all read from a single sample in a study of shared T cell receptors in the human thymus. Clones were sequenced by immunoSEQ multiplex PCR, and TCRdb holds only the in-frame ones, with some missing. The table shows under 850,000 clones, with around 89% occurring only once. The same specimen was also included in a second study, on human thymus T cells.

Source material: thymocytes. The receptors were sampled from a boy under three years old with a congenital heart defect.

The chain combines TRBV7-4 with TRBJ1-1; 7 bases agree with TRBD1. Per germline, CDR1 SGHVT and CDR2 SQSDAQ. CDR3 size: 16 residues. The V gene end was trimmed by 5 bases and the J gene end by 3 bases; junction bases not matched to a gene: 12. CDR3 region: CASSIRQGRGDTEAFF. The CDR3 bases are TGTGCCAGCAGCATCAGACAGGGCAGGGGGGACACTGAAGCTTTCTTT.

The DNA of the CDR3 is TGCGCCAGCAGCCAAGCGGGAGGGCCCCATGCGCAGTATTTT. It translates to CASSQAGGPHAQYF. V is TRBV5-1 and J is TRBJ2-3; the match to TRBD2 covers 10 bases. There are 14 residues in the CDR3. After removal of 4 bases from V and 10 bases from J, the junction contained 9 bases not matched to a gene. The germline V gene encodes CDR1 SGHRS and CDR2 YFSETQ.

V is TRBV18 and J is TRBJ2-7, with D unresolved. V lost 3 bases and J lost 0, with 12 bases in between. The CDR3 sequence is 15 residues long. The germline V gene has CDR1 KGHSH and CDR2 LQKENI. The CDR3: CASSPETYPSYEQYF. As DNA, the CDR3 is TGTGCCAGCTCACCGGAGACCTACCCCTCCTACGAGCAGTACTTC.

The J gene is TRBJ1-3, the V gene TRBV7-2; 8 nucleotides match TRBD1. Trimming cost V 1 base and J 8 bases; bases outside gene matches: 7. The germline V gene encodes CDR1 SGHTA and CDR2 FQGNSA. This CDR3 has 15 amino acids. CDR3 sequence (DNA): TGTGCCAGCAGCTTAGTAGGACAGGGCCGATACACCATATATTTT. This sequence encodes CASSLVGQGRYTIYF.

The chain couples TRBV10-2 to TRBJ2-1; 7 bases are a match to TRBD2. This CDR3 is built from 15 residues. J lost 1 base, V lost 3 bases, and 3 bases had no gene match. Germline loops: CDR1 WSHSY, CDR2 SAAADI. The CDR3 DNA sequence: TGCGCCAGCAGTGATGGGGGGGGATCCTACAATGAGCAGTTCTTC. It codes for CASSDGGGSYNEQFF.

In DNA, the CDR3 is TGTGCCAGCAGCTTAACAGGTGGCGGGAAGAGGGAAGAGCAGTACTTC. Protein product: CASSLTGGGKREEQYF. The chain recombines TRBV7-8 with TRBJ2-7; a possible D gene is TRBD2 (6 bases). Germline V gene sequence: CDR1 SGHVS, CDR2 FQNEAQ. The V end lost 2 bases, the J end lost 7 bases, and 21 bases lay between the germline ends. The CDR3 contains 16 residues.

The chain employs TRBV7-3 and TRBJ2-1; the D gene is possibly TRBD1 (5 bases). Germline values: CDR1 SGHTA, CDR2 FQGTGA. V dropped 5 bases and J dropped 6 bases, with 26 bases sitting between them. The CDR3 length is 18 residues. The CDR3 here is CASSPRDPEKRHGNEQFF. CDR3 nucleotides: TGTGCCAGCAGCCCCAGGGATCCCGAAAAACGACACGGCAATGAGCAGTTCTTC.

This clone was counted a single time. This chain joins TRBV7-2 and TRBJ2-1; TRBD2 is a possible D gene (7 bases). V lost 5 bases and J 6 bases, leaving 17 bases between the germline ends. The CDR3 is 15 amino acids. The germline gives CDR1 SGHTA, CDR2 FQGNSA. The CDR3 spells CASSLGGGRSNEQFF. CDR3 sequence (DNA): TGTGCCAGCAGCCTGGGAGGGGGAAGGAGCAATGAGCAGTTCTTC.

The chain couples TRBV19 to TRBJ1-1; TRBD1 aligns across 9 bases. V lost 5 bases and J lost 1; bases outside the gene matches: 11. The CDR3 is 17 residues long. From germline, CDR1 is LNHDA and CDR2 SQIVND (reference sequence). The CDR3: CASSPHRGPLGNTEAFF. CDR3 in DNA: TGTGCCAGTAGTCCCCACAGGGGGCCGTTGGGGAACACTGAAGCTTTCTTT.

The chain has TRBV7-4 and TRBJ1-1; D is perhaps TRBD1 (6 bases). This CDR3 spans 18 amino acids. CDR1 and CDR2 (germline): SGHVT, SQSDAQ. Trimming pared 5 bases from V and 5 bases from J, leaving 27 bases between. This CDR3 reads CASSPHADRSYRRTEAFF. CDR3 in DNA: TGTGCCAGCAGCCCCCACGCTGACAGGTCGTATCGAAGAACTGAAGCTTTCTTT.

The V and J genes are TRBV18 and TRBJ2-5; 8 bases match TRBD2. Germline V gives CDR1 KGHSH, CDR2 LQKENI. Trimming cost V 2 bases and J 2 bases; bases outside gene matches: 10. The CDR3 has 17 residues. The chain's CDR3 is CASSPNPAGDSQETQYF. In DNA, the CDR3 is TGTGCCAGCTCACCAAATCCAGCGGGAGATTCTCAAGAGACCCAGTACTTC.

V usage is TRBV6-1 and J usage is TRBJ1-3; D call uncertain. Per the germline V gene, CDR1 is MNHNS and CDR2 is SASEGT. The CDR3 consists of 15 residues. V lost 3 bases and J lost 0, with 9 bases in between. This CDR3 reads CASSDWAYSGNTIYF. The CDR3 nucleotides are TGTGCCAGCAGTGATTGGGCCTACTCTGGAAACACCATATATTTT.

CDR3 nucleotides: TGTGCCAGCAGTTCCTACCCGGGACAGCACTTCTACGAGCAGTACTTC. It is translated as CASSSYPGQHFYEQYF. The V gene is TRBV6-5, the J gene TRBJ2-7, with 7 nucleotides matching TRBD1. In germline, CDR1 is MNHEY, CDR2 SVGAGI. The V segment lost 4 bases and the J segment 3 bases; nucleotides outside the gene matches: 12. CDR3 length equals 16 residues.

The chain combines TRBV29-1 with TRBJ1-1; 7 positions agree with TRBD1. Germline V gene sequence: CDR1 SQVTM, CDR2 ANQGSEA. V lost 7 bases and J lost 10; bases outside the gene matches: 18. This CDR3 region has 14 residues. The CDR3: CSAKSTGSPLRAFF. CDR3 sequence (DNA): TGCAGCGCTAAATCGACAGGGTCCCCCCTTCGAGCTTTCTTT.

The CDR3 sequence: CASGLNGTGARDGYTF. In nucleotides, the CDR3 is TGTGCTAGTGGTTTGAATGGGACGGGAGCCAGGGATGGCTACACCTTC. The genes are TRBV12-5 and TRBJ1-2; the D gene is possibly TRBD1 (5 bases). CDR1 LGHNT and CDR2 FRNRAP come from the germline V gene. V was pared by 2 bases and J by 6 bases, with 19 bases between. CDR3 size: 16 residues.

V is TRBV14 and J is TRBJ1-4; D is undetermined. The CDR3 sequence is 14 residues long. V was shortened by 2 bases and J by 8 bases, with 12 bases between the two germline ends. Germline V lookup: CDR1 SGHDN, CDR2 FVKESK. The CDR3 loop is CASSQHKNEEKLFF. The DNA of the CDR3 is TGTGCCAGCAGCCAACATAAAAATGAGGAAAAACTGTTTTTT.

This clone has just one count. The CDR3 sequence is CASSLRTSGTSGANVLTF. The CDR3 DNA is TGTGCCAGCAGCTTGCGGACTAGCGGGACCTCTGGGGCCAACGTCCTGACTTTC. The gene calls are TRBV7-8 and TRBJ2-6; 12 bases map to TRBD2. V shed 3 bases, J shed 0 bases, and the junction held 3 bases outside the gene matches. The CDR3 spans 18 residues. Germline CDR1 reads SGHVS; CDR2 reads FQNEAQ.

CDR3 bases: TGCGCCAGCAGTCATCCGGACAGATCCTACGAGCAGTACTTC. Translated, it gives CASSHPDRSYEQYF. The chain carries TRBV23-1 and TRBJ2-7; D perhaps matches TRBD1 (6 bases). TRBV23-1 is treated as an ORF (open reading frame) with a function not yet certain. The CDR3 contains 14 residues. V was clipped by 3 bases and J by 1 base, with 10 bases between them.

The chain's CDR3 is CASSQGAGTTSTDTQYF. The CDR3 bases are TGCGCCAGCAGCCAAGGAGCGGGCACCACTAGCACAGATACGCAGTATTTT. The gene calls are TRBV4-3 and TRBJ2-3; possible D gene TRBD2, 6 bases. Germline assignment: CDR1 LGHNA and CDR2 YSLEER. Trimming removed 1 base at V and 0 bases at J, with 14 bases between. The CDR3 loop spans 17 amino acids.

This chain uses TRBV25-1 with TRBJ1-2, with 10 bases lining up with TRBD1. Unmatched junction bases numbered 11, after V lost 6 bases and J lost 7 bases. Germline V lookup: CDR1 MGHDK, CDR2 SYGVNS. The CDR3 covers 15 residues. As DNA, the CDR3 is TGTGCCAGCAGGCCCCCGGGGACAGGGGTGGGTGGCTACACCTTC. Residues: CASRPPGTGVGGYTF.

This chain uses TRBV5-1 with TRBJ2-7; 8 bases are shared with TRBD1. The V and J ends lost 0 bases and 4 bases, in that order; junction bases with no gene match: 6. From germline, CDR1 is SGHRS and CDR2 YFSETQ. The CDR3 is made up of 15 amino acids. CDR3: CASSLAAGGQYEQYF. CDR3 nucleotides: TGCGCCAGCAGCTTGGCGGCAGGGGGCCAGTACGAGCAGTACTTC.

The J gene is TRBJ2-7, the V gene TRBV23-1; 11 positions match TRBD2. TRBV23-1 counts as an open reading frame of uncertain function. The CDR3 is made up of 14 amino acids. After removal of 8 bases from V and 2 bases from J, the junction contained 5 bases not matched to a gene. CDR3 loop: CASRSSGRPYEQYF. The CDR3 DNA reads TGCGCCAGCCGATCTAGCGGGAGGCCCTACGAGCAGTACTTC.

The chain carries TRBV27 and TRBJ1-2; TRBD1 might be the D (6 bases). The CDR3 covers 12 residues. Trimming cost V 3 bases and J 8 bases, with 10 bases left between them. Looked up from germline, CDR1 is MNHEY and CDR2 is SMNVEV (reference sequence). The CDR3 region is CASSFRGSGYTF. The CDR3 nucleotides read TGTGCCAGCAGTTTCAGGGGCTCGGGCTACACCTTC.

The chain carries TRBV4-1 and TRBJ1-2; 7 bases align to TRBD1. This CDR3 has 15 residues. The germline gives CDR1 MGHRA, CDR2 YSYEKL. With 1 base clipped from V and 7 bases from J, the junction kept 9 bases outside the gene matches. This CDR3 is CASSQGVKTGVGYTF. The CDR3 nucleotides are TGCGCCAGCAGCCAAGGTGTCAAAACAGGGGTTGGCTACACCTTC.

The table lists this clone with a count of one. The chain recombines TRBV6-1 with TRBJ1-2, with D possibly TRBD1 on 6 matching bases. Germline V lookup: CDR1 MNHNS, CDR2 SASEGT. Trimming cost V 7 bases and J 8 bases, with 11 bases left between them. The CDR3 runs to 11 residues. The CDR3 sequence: CASMGGRGYTF. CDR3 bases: TGTGCCAGCATGGGGGGGCGCGGCTACACCTTC.

The DNA of the CDR3 is TGTGCCAGCATCAGGACTAGCGGCTACAATGAGCAGTTCTTC. It codes for CASIRTSGYNEQFF. This chain uses TRBV6-1 with TRBJ2-1; TRBD2 agrees at 10 bases. Germline-derived CDR1 and CDR2 are MNHNS and SASEGT. The CDR3 is 14 residues long. V trimming: 7 bases; J trimming: 3 bases; junction bases outside the gene matches: 3.

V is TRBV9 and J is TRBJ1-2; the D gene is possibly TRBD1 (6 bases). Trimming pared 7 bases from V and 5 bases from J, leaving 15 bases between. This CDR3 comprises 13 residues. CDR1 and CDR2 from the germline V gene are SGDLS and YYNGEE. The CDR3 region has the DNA TGTGCCAGCGGAGGACAGTTCCAATATGGCTACACCTTC. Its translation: CASGGQFQYGYTF.